This TCR beta chain emerged from a study of T-cell reconstitution after alpha-beta-depleted transplantation in children. The CDR3 has 18 amino acids. Germline CDR1 is SGDLS and CDR2 is YYNGEE. V was pared by 3 bases and J by 4 bases, with 17 bases of the junction left unmatched. Unique molecular identifiers were used to barcode this TCRbeta library. Using its own MiXCR run on the PCR reads, TCRdb lists one record per CDR3 protein. The sample consists of about 160,000 distinct CDR3 sequences, 8.5% to 14% of them appearing once. This clonotype was observed at least ten times. This clonotype was sampled from a boy younger than 10 with acute myeloid leukemia, due to receive a stem cell transplant. J is TRBJ2-7 and V is TRBV9; 9 nucleotides align to TRBD1. Sample: PBMCs, taken before TCRalphabeta/CD19-depleted stem cell transplant. CDR3 sequence reads: CASSARNDRTGDLYEQYF. In DNA, the CDR3 is TGTGCCAGCAGCGCGAGAAACGATCGGACAGGGGACCTATACGAGCAGTACTTC.